Below are 20 T cell receptor beta chains sequenced from a single sample in a study of T cells in Graves' hyperthyroidism and ophthalmopathy. There were TCR beta CDR3 regions amplified from RNA transcripts. First-round RT-PCR of the TCR CDR3 relied on the HTBI primer set. TCRdb used MiXCR to reprocess the multiplex PCR reads, holding one entry per CDR3 protein. The sample lists roughly 710,000 distinct CDR3 sequences, over 35% seen once, with approximately 31% in the top ten. The sequenced material came from blood. These receptors all come from a woman in her thirties or forties with Graves' hyperthyroidism.

The chain recombines TRBV12-3 or TRBV12-4 with TRBJ1-1; TRBD1 aligns across 8 bases. V trimming: 5 bases; J trimming: 3 bases; junction bases outside the gene matches: 11. This CDR3 comprises 16 residues. The CDR3 coding sequence is TGTGCCAGCAGTCCCCATACCGGGACAGGATACACTGAAGCTTTCTTT. Translated, it gives CASSPHTGTGYTEAFF.

Concerning this clonotype: A read error may account for a junction end that differs from germline. This chain connects TRBV6-1 to TRBJ1-1; a possible D gene is TRBD1 (5 bases). The CDR3 has 13 residues. Germline values: CDR1 MNHNS, CDR2 SASEGT. The CDR3 nucleotides read TGCGCCAGCAGGGCCATCGGGAACACTGAAGCTTTCTTT. Encoded protein: CASRAIGNTEAFF.

This clonotype has ten or more counts. The gene calls are TRBV15 and TRBJ1-2; D call uncertain. The CDR3 totals 13 residues. Germline loops: CDR1 LNHNV, CDR2 YYDKDF (reference sequence). Trimming shortened V by 0 bases and J by 7 bases, and 9 bases separated the two germline ends. CDR3: CATSRDAGSGYTF. The CDR3 bases are TGTGCCACCAGCAGAGATGCGGGCTCTGGCTACACCTTC. The full variable domain, rest sourced from reference TRBV15 and TRBJ1-2, is DAMVIQNPRYQVTQFGKPVTLSCSQTLNHNVMYWYQQKSSQAPKLLFHYYDKDFNNEADTPDNFQSRRPNTSFCFLDIRSPGLGDTAMYLCATSRDAGSGYTFGSGTRLTVV.

CDR3 DNA sequence: TGTGCCAGCAGACACGATAGCAATCAGCCCCAGCATTTT. Its translation is CASRHDSNQPQHF. This chain links TRBV6-6 with TRBJ1-5; no definite D call. This CDR3 comprises 13 residues. The V end lost 6 bases, the J end lost 0 bases, and 6 bases lay between the germline ends. Per germline, CDR1 MNHNY and CDR2 SVGAGI (reference sequence).

This chain uses TRBV7-3 with TRBJ2-7, with a possible D match to TRBD1 (6 bases). Germline loops: CDR1 SGHTA, CDR2 FQGTGA. This CDR3 comprises 15 residues. V was cut by 5 bases and J by 0 bases, with 14 bases left in between. CDR3 DNA: TGTGCCAGCAGCGCTTACAGGGCCTTCTCCTACGAGCAGTACTTC. Translated: CASSAYRAFSYEQYF.

This clonotype was seen only a few times. The gene calls are TRBV27 and TRBJ1-6; D is uncertain. Germline V lookup: CDR1 MNHEY, CDR2 SMNVEV (reference sequence). V dropped 4 bases and J dropped 10 bases, with 11 bases sitting between them. The CDR3 is 13 amino acids. CDR3 DNA: TGTGCCAGCAGTTCACCGACCGGGTCACCCCTCCACTTT. Protein product: CASSSPTGSPLHF.

The V gene is TRBV7-9, the J gene TRBJ2-7; 13 nucleotides agree with TRBD2. The CDR3 consists of 15 residues. Germline V gives CDR1 SEHNR, CDR2 FQNEAQ (reference sequence). Trimming took 5 bases from V and 7 from J; bases not matched to a gene: 8. CDR3 sequence reads: CASSTGLAGVNEQYF. CDR3 bases: TGTGCCAGCAGCACCGGACTAGCGGGAGTTAATGAGCAGTACTTC.

This clonotype was seen repeatedly, ten times or more. J is TRBJ1-5 and V is TRBV19, with a weak D call TRBD1 (5 bases). CDR1 is LNHDA, CDR2 SQIVND, per germline (reference sequence). V was shortened by 4 bases and J by 3 bases, with 10 bases between the two germline ends. This CDR3 has 14 residues. As DNA, the CDR3 is TGTGCCAGTAGTAACGACAGAATCAATCAGCCCCAGCATTTT. It specifies CASSNDRINQPQHF.

This clonotype was recorded at least ten times. The V and J genes are TRBV7-9 and TRBJ1-2; D is unclear. CDR1 and CDR2 (germline): SEHNR, FQNEAQ (reference sequence). The CDR3 covers 13 residues. Trimming took off 3 bases at V and 3 bases at J, with 8 bases between the two ends. The CDR3 spells CASSLDAYYGYTF. The DNA of the CDR3 is TGTGCCAGCAGCTTGGACGCCTACTATGGCTACACCTTC.

This chain links TRBV6-1 with TRBJ2-2; the D gene could be TRBD1 or TRBD2 (6 bases each). The CDR3 runs 14 residues. Trimming shortened V by 6 bases and J by 4 bases, and 12 bases separated the two germline ends. The germline V gene encodes CDR1 MNHNS and CDR2 SASEGT. The CDR3 region has the DNA TGTGCCAGCAGATTGGGGGGCCCCACCGGGGAGCTGTTTTTT. As protein: CASRLGGPTGELFF.

The chain links TRBV25-1 to TRBJ1-5; weak D call: TRBD1 (6 bases). The V end lost 8 bases, the J end lost 7 bases, and 18 bases lay between the germline ends. The length of the CDR3 is 14 residues. Germline values: CDR1 MGHDK, CDR2 SYGVNS. CDR3 in DNA: TGTGCCAGCGAGAGGACAGCAGCCGTGCAGCCCCAGCATTTT. This translates into CASERTAAVQPQHF.

This clonotype was seen repeatedly, ten times or more. This chain uses TRBV29-1 with TRBJ1-4; TRBD1 is a possible D gene (5 bases). Per the germline V gene, CDR1 is SQVTM and CDR2 is ANQGSEA. V gave up 8 bases and J gave up 8 bases, with 15 bases separating them. The CDR3 loop spans 12 amino acids. In nucleotides, the CDR3 is TGCAGCCCCTGGGACGTATTAGAAAAACTGTTTTTT. It is translated as CSPWDVLEKLFF.

This clonotype has just a few counts. This chain links TRBV6-4 with TRBJ1-5; weak D call: TRBD1 (6 bases). Germline V gene sequence: CDR1 MRHNA, CDR2 SNTAGT. Deletions cut 7 bases from V and 6 bases from J, with 19 bases between. The CDR3 length is 15 residues. The CDR3 nucleotides read TGTGCCAGCAACGAGGCTCAGGGGCCTTTTCAGCCCCAGCATTTT. This codes for CASNEAQGPFQPQHF.

This clonotype showed up just once. At one boundary the junction diverges from the germline segment, which might be a read error. The rearrangement uses TRBV13 and TRBJ1-4; tentative D call: TRBD1 (5 bases). The germline CDR1 and CDR2 sequences are PRHDT and FYEKMQ (reference sequence). The CDR3 has 18 amino acids. CDR3 amino acids: CASSSFGAGGESNQKLFF. The CDR3 DNA reads TGTGCCAGCAGCTCCTTTGGGGCGGGGGGTGAGTCTAATCAAAAACTGTTTTTT. Full variable domain (missing parts from reference TRBV13 and TRBJ1-4): AAGVIQSPRHLIKEKRETATLKCYPIPRHDTVYWYQQGPGQDPQFLISFYEKMQSDKGSIPDRFSAQQFSDYHSELNMSSLELGDSALYFCASSSFGAGGESNQKLFFGSGTQLSVL.

This clonotype was observed at least ten times. The chain is built from TRBV6-4 and TRBJ1-6; D not resolved. V lost 0 bases and J lost 10, with 7 bases in between. Looked up from germline, CDR1 is MRHNA and CDR2 is SNTAGT. The CDR3 loop spans 13 amino acids. In DNA form, the CDR3 reads TGTGCCAGCAGTGACTCTCACGGGTCACCCCTCCACTTT. Translation gives CASSDSHGSPLHF.

This chain joins TRBV6-5 and TRBJ2-7; 7 bases fit TRBD1. Losses at the gene ends were 2 bases for V and 7 bases for J; bases not matched to a gene: 20. Germline CDR1 MNHEY, CDR2 SVGAGI. The CDR3 is 18 residues long. The CDR3 spells CASSYPAPIQGLAGEQYF. CDR3 sequence (DNA): TGTGCCAGCAGTTACCCCGCGCCAATACAGGGGTTGGCGGGTGAGCAGTACTTC.

In its sample, this clonotype was seen many times. The rearrangement uses TRBV24-1 and TRBJ1-2; D remains unclear. The CDR3 contains 14 residues. V was pared by 3 bases and J by 7 bases, with 14 bases between. CDR1 is KGHDR, CDR2 SFDVKD, per germline. The CDR3 loop is CATSDNRLNLGYTF. CDR3 sequence (DNA): TGTGCCACCAGTGATAACCGACTAAACCTTGGCTACACCTTC.

V usage is TRBV7-9 and J usage is TRBJ2-7; the match to TRBD1 covers 7 bases. The CDR3 has 15 amino acids. Germline V gene sequence: CDR1 SEHNR, CDR2 FQNEAQ (reference sequence). Trimming removed 3 bases from V and 1 base from J; junction bases left unmatched: 6. The CDR3 nucleotides read TGTGCCAGCAGCTTGGTCGGGACAGAATCCTACGAGCAGTACTTC. Encoded protein: CASSLVGTESYEQYF.

This clonotype was seen many times. J is TRBJ1-3 and V is TRBV5-6; D unresolved. The CDR3 spans 15 residues. In germline, CDR1 is SGHDT, CDR2 YYEEEE. Trimming removed 4 bases from V and 4 bases from J, with 15 bases in between. In nucleotides, the CDR3 is TGTGCCAGCAGCCCGACCCCCACGGACGGAAACACCATATATTTT. Amino acids: CASSPTPTDGNTIYF. The variable domain in full, with the rest retrieved from reference TRBV5-6 and TRBJ1-3, is DAGVTQSPTHLIKTRGQQVTLRCSPKSGHDTVSWYQQALGQGPQFIFQYYEEEERQRGNFPDRFSGHQFPNYSSELNVNALLLGDSALYLCASSPTPTDGNTIYFGEGSWLTVV.

Worth noting for this clonotype: Possible read error: a much larger clone is one base away. This likely comes from a read error, as the CDR3 has no conserved phenylalanine or tryptophan at its end. The genes are TRBV7-2 and TRBJ1-1; D gene unclear. Trimming took off 8 bases at V and 10 bases at J, with 14 bases between the two ends. This CDR3 contains 11 residues. Germline V CDR1 and CDR2: SGHTA, FQGNSA. The CDR3 nucleotides are TGTGCCAGCCTAATACGGGAGAGAGCTTTCTCT. This gives the protein CASLIRERAFS.